The rows below give T cell receptor beta chains drawn from one sample of a study of T cell clonotyping in hematopoietic cell transplantation. Sequencing used immunoSEQ multiplex PCR; TCRdb keeps in-frame clones, though not all of them. The table has under 30,000 clones, 70% to 80% seen once; the top ten hold 5.5% to 8%. The starting material was peripheral blood mononuclear cells, obtained before stem cell transplant. These receptors were collected from a woman aged 25 to 39 with chronic myeloid leukemia. Some clones in this sample may be carry-over from other donors' samples. Each CDR3 is given with its conserved first and last residue. D genes are given only for firm matches. Some rows have no size entry. The others give once, few or many, or a class for an expanded clone.

j_gene: TRBJ2-1; v_gene: TRBV6-5; abundance: NA; d_gene: NA; CDR3aa: CASRQNNEQFF; CDR3nt: TGTGCCAGCAGACAGAATAATGAGCAGTTCTTC
j_gene: TRBJ1-1; v_gene: TRBV6-1; abundance: few; d_gene: NA; CDR3aa: CASGQGMNTEAFF; CDR3nt: TGTGCCAGCGGTCAGGGTATGAACACTGAAGCTTTCTTT
j_gene: TRBJ2-3; v_gene: TRBV9; abundance: NA; d_gene: NA; CDR3aa: CASSVSLLTDTQYF; CDR3nt: TGTGCCAGCAGCGTCTCGCTCCTCACAGATACGCAGTATTTT
j_gene: TRBJ1-2; v_gene: TRBV6-5; abundance: NA; d_gene: TRBD1; CDR3aa: CASSRQGYNYGYTF; CDR3nt: TGTGCCAGCAGTCGACAGGGATATAACTATGGCTACACCTTC
j_gene: TRBJ1-2; v_gene: TRBV6-6; abundance: NA; d_gene: NA; CDR3aa: CASSYSGDYGYTF; CDR3nt: TGTGCCAGCAGTTACTCAGGAGATTATGGCTACACCTTC
j_gene: TRBJ2-7; v_gene: TRBV2; abundance: once; d_gene: NA; CDR3aa: CASSETGHVYEQYF; CDR3nt: TGTGCCAGCAGTGAAACAGGACACGTCTACGAGCAGTACTTC
j_gene: TRBJ1-5; v_gene: TRBV2; abundance: NA; d_gene: NA; CDR3aa: CASSEEGGQEPQHF; CDR3nt: TGTGCCAGCAGTGAAGAGGGGGGGCAAGAGCCCCAGCATTTT
j_gene: TRBJ1-5; v_gene: TRBV6-1; abundance: NA; d_gene: NA; CDR3aa: CAIPGGNNQPQHF; CDR3nt: TGTGCCATCCCTGGGGGAAACAATCAGCCCCAGCATTTT
j_gene: TRBJ1-1; v_gene: TRBV5-8; abundance: NA; d_gene: TRBD1; CDR3aa: CASSSDRGGTEAFF; CDR3nt: TGTGCCAGCAGCTCGGACAGGGGTGGCACTGAAGCTTTCTTT
j_gene: TRBJ1-2; v_gene: TRBV30; abundance: NA; d_gene: TRBD1; CDR3aa: CAWSPGTEYGYTF; CDR3nt: TGTGCCTGGAGCCCCGGGACAGAGTATGGCTACACCTTC
j_gene: TRBJ2-3; v_gene: TRBV21-1; abundance: NA; d_gene: NA; CDR3aa: CASSKSNSRTDTQYF; CDR3nt: TGTGCCAGCAGCAAATCCAACAGTCGCACAGATACGCAGTATTTT
j_gene: TRBJ1-1; v_gene: TRBV6-6; abundance: few; d_gene: NA; CDR3aa: CASSYSGNAEAFF; CDR3nt: TGTGCCAGCAGTTACTCGGGTAACGCTGAAGCTTTCTTT
j_gene: TRBJ2-1; v_gene: TRBV9; abundance: NA; d_gene: NA; CDR3aa: CASSGGDRGNEQFF; CDR3nt: TGTGCCAGCAGCGGGGGGGACCGGGGCAATGAGCAGTTCTTC
j_gene: TRBJ1-2; v_gene: TRBV5-6; abundance: NA; d_gene: NA; CDR3aa: CASSLGQGFRGNYGYTF; CDR3nt: TGTGCCAGCAGCTTGGGGCAGGGTTTTCGGGGAAACTATGGCTACACCTTC
j_gene: TRBJ1-1; v_gene: TRBV6-5; abundance: few; d_gene: NA; CDR3aa: CASSWAANTEAFF; CDR3nt: TGTGCCAGCAGTTGGGCGGCGAACACTGAAGCTTTCTTT
j_gene: TRBJ2-7; v_gene: TRBV29-1; abundance: NA; d_gene: NA; CDR3aa: CSVEGPYEQYF; CDR3nt: TGCAGCGTTGAAGGCCCCTACGAGCAGTACTTC
j_gene: TRBJ1-1; v_gene: TRBV6-5; abundance: NA; d_gene: TRBD1; CDR3aa: CASSYSRTGYTEAFF; CDR3nt: TGTGCCAGCAGTTACTCCAGGACAGGGTATACTGAAGCTTTCTTT
j_gene: TRBJ1-2; v_gene: TRBV6-6; abundance: once; d_gene: NA; CDR3aa: CASSRTQFNRNYGYTF; CDR3nt: TGTGCCAGCAGCAGGACACAGTTTAACAGGAACTATGGCTACACCTTC
j_gene: TRBJ1-1; v_gene: TRBV4-1; abundance: NA; d_gene: NA; CDR3aa: CASSLGVMNTEAFF; CDR3nt: TGCGCCAGCAGCCTCGGGGTCATGAACACTGAAGCTTTCTTT
j_gene: TRBJ1-2; v_gene: TRBV7-9; abundance: few; d_gene: TRBD1; CDR3aa: CASSLLSGTGDPGYTF; CDR3nt: TGTGCCAGCAGCTTACTTTCCGGGACAGGGGACCCTGGCTACACCTTC
j_gene: TRBJ2-2; v_gene: TRBV25-1; abundance: NA; d_gene: NA; CDR3aa: CASSQEGDTGELFF; CDR3nt: TGTGCCAGCAGCCAGGAGGGAGACACCGGGGAGCTGTTTTTT
j_gene: TRBJ1-2; v_gene: TRBV29-1; abundance: NA; d_gene: TRBD1; CDR3aa: CSVERHRGLLRDGYTF; CDR3nt: TGCAGCGTTGAGAGGCACAGGGGGCTCTTGCGGGATGGCTACACCTTC
j_gene: TRBJ2-5; v_gene: TRBV7-9; abundance: NA; d_gene: NA; CDR3aa: CASSSQGSTTETQYF; CDR3nt: TGTGCCAGCAGCTCACAGGGTTCCACAACGGAGACCCAGTACTTC
j_gene: TRBJ2-5; v_gene: TRBV5-4; abundance: once; d_gene: NA; CDR3aa: CASSPPGGLRETQYF; CDR3nt: TGTGCCAGCAGCCCCCCGGGCGGATTAAGGGAGACCCAGTACTTC
j_gene: TRBJ1-5; v_gene: TRBV4-3; abundance: NA; d_gene: TRBD1; CDR3aa: CASSPGQGFQPQHF; CDR3nt: TGCGCCAGCAGCCCCGGACAGGGGTTCCAGCCCCAGCATTTT
j_gene: TRBJ1-4; v_gene: TRBV6-5; abundance: NA; d_gene: NA; CDR3aa: CASSYSRSANEKLFF; CDR3nt: TGTGCCAGCAGTTACAGTCGGTCGGCTAATGAAAAACTGTTTTTT
j_gene: TRBJ1-6; v_gene: TRBV25-1; abundance: NA; d_gene: NA; CDR3aa: CASSETGQLNSPLHF; CDR3nt: TGTGCCAGCAGTGAAACCGGACAGTTGAATTCACCCCTCCACTTT
j_gene: TRBJ2-5; v_gene: TRBV5-1; abundance: NA; d_gene: NA; CDR3aa: CASSLVVMETQYF; CDR3nt: TGCGCCAGCAGCTTGGTTGTGATGGAGACCCAGTACTTC
j_gene: TRBJ1-2; v_gene: TRBV5-1; abundance: NA; d_gene: NA; CDR3aa: CASSLFRGTGSYNYGYTF; CDR3nt: TGCGCCAGCTCCTTATTCCGGGGAACAGGTTCTTATAACTATGGCTACACCTTC
j_gene: TRBJ2-2; v_gene: TRBV2; abundance: few; d_gene: TRBD1; CDR3aa: CAGDRGLTGELFF; CDR3nt: TGTGCCGGGGACAGGGGGCTCACCGGGGAGCTGTTTTTT
j_gene: TRBJ1-2; v_gene: TRBV29-1; abundance: once; d_gene: NA; CDR3aa: CSVAPREGVAGYTF; CDR3nt: TGCAGCGTTGCCCCGCGAGAGGGTGTCGCTGGCTACACCTTC
j_gene: TRBJ2-1; v_gene: TRBV19; abundance: NA; d_gene: NA; CDR3aa: CASRGRPYSYNEQFF; CDR3nt: TGTGCCAGTAGGGGGCGGCCCTACTCCTACAATGAGCAGTTCTTC
j_gene: TRBJ2-5; v_gene: TRBV29-1; abundance: NA; d_gene: NA; CDR3aa: CSVEGGEVETQYF; CDR3nt: TGCAGCGTTGAGGGTGGGGAGGTAGAGACCCAGTACTTC
j_gene: TRBJ1-2; v_gene: TRBV28; abundance: NA; d_gene: NA; CDR3aa: CASTAVSSYGYTF; CDR3nt: TGTGCCAGCACCGCGGTCAGTTCATATGGCTACACCTTC
j_gene: TRBJ1-2; v_gene: TRBV5-1; abundance: NA; d_gene: NA; CDR3aa: CASSPRTDNYGYTF; CDR3nt: TGCGCCAGCAGCCCCCGGACGGATAACTATGGCTACACCTTC
j_gene: TRBJ1-5; v_gene: TRBV2; abundance: few; d_gene: NA; CDR3aa: CASKRPGNQPQHF; CDR3nt: TGTGCCAGCAAGAGACCGGGCAATCAGCCCCAGCATTTT
j_gene: TRBJ2-7; v_gene: TRBV7-9; abundance: NA; d_gene: NA; CDR3aa: CASSLGVGDYEQYF; CDR3nt: TGTGCCAGCAGCTTAGGGGTGGGGGACTACGAGCAGTACTTC
j_gene: TRBJ1-5; v_gene: TRBV30; abundance: NA; d_gene: TRBD1; CDR3aa: CAWSALGQGGRGQPQHF; CDR3nt: TGTGCCTGGAGCGCCCTCGGACAGGGAGGTAGGGGTCAGCCCCAGCATTTT
j_gene: TRBJ2-5; v_gene: TRBV2; abundance: NA; d_gene: NA; CDR3aa: CASSDRGPQETQYF; CDR3nt: TGTGCCAGCAGTGACAGGGGTCCCCAAGAGACCCAGTACTTC
j_gene: TRBJ1-2; v_gene: TRBV4-2; abundance: NA; d_gene: NA; CDR3aa: CASSQHEWGHNYGYTF; CDR3nt: TGTGCCAGCAGCCAGCATGAGTGGGGGCACAACTATGGCTACACCTTC
j_gene: TRBJ1-1; v_gene: TRBV7-9; abundance: NA; d_gene: NA; CDR3aa: CASSLVATEAFF; CDR3nt: TGTGCCAGCAGCTTAGTCGCCACTGAAGCTTTCTTT
j_gene: TRBJ2-5; v_gene: TRBV27; abundance: NA; d_gene: TRBD1; CDR3aa: CASSLSGQGKTQYF; CDR3nt: TGTGCCAGCAGTTTATCGGGACAGGGAAAGACCCAGTACTTC